This is a list of T cell receptor beta chains from one sample in a study of graft-versus-host responses after intestinal transplantation. TCRdb keeps only in-frame clones here, not all; method: immunoSEQ multiplex PCR. The sample yields under 100,000 clones, approximately 95% seen once. These receptors' targets are unknown. The sample here was unstimulated CD8+ T cells sorted from spleen or lymph node cells, taken before transplant. The origin of the receptors is a human donor who was the organ donor for an intestinal transplant. Both conserved end residues are part of each CDR3. Each record gives: J gene, V gene, D gene, clone size, CDR3 protein, CDR3 DNA. The D gene is left open where the match is weak. The size entry is marked missing in some rows and otherwise reads once, few, many or a size class.

>TRBJ2-7|TRBV14|NA|NA
CASSQPGSLHEQYF
TGTGCCAGCAGCCAGCCCGGGTCTCTCCACGAGCAGTACTTC
>TRBJ2-3|TRBV7-5|NA|NA
CARSISGSRTDTQYF
TGTGCCAGAAGCATTAGCGGGAGTCGCACAGATACGCAGTATTTT
>TRBJ2-7|TRBV11-2|TRBD2|few
CASRGGSGRYEQYF
TGTGCCAGCAGGGGGGGTAGCGGGAGATACGAGCAGTACTTC
>TRBJ2-1|TRBV4-1|NA|NA
CASSQVGAANEQFF
TGCGCCAGCAGCCAAGTGGGTGCGGCTAATGAGCAGTTCTTC
>TRBJ2-1|TRBV7-9|NA|NA
CASSLSGGHVNEQFF
TGTGCCAGCAGCTTATCGGGCGGACACGTCAATGAGCAGTTCTTC
>TRBJ2-7|TRBV30|NA|NA
CAWKGRGKAYEQYF
TGTGCCTGGAAGGGTCGAGGGAAAGCCTACGAGCAGTACTTC
>TRBJ1-3|TRBV11-2|TRBD1|once
CASSGQGNTIYF
TGTGCCAGCAGCGGACAGGGGAACACCATATATTTT
>TRBJ2-1|TRBV2|TRBD2|NA
CASSRAGTYNEQFF
TGTGCCAGCAGTAGAGCGGGGACTTACAATGAGCAGTTCTTC
>TRBJ1-2|TRBV10-3|TRBD1|NA
CAITLGQGGFYTF
TGTGCCATCACCCTCGGACAGGGAGGTTTCTACACCTTC
>TRBJ1-1|TRBV19|TRBD1|NA
CASSYGTGNTEAFF
TGTGCCAGTAGTTATGGGACAGGGAACACTGAAGCTTTCTTT
>TRBJ2-1|TRBV2|NA|NA
CASSRLRRPNEQFF
TGTGCCAGCAGCCGACTACGACGTCCCAATGAGCAGTTCTTC
>TRBJ1-2|TRBV7-8|NA|NA
CASSQGPGQPYTF
TGTGCCAGCAGCCAAGGGCCCGGACAGCCCTACACCTTC
>TRBJ2-7|TRBV11-3|NA|NA
CASSFGPAYEQYF
TGTGCCAGCAGCTTTGGGCCCGCCTACGAGCAGTACTTC
>TRBJ2-7|TRBV7-9|NA|NA
CASSLTGEQYF
TGTGCCAGCAGCTTGACAGGCGAGCAGTACTTC
>TRBJ2-7|TRBV27|NA|NA
CASSLSTAGGAYEQYF
TGTGCCAGCAGTCTATCGACAGCAGGCGGGGCCTACGAGCAGTACTTC
>TRBJ2-3|TRBV7-6|NA|NA
CASSGGGADTQYF
TGTGCCAGCAGCGGGGGGGGCGCAGATACGCAGTATTTT
>TRBJ1-1|TRBV7-7|NA|NA
CASSLAEVEDTEAFF
TGTGCTAGCAGCTTAGCGGAGGTGGAGGACACTGAAGCTTTCTTT
>TRBJ2-5|TRBV28|NA|NA
CASSLLPSETQYF
TGTGCCAGCAGTTTACTCCCCTCGGAGACCCAGTACTTC
>TRBJ1-1|TRBV5-1|NA|NA
CASSGGGNTEAFF
TGCGCCAGCAGCGGTGGAGGGAACACTGAAGCTTTCTTT
>TRBJ2-3|TRBV7-9|NA|once
CASSPWVIGTDTQYF
TGTGCCAGCAGCCCCTGGGTGATCGGGACAGATACGCAGTATTTT
>TRBJ2-1|TRBV19|NA|NA
CASSIFSEGGEQFF
TGTGCCAGTAGTATCTTTAGCGAGGGGGGGGAGCAGTTCTTC
>TRBJ1-2|TRBV19|TRBD1|NA
CASNFGQGADYGYTF
TGTGCCAGTAACTTCGGACAGGGGGCTGACTATGGCTACACCTTC
>TRBJ1-5|TRBV16|TRBD1|NA
CASSQDRENNQPQHF
TGTGCCAGCAGCCAGGACAGGGAGAACAATCAGCCCCAGCATTTT
>TRBJ1-4|TRBV9|NA|NA
CASSVSSTNEKLFF
TGTGCCAGCAGCGTATCTTCAACTAATGAAAAACTGTTTTTT
>TRBJ2-7|TRBV5-8|NA|NA
CASSTGFPYEQYF
TGTGCCAGCAGCACAGGGTTCCCCTACGAGCAGTACTTC
>TRBJ2-7|TRBV4-1|NA|NA
CASSHGGPYEQYF
TGCGCCAGCAGCCACGGGGGGCCCTACGAGCAGTACTTC
>TRBJ1-1|TRBV5-8|NA|NA
CASTPLSLNTEAFF
TGTGCCAGCACCCCGTTGAGCCTGAACACTGAAGCTTTCTTT
>TRBJ2-5|TRBV27|NA|NA
CASSASQVQETQYF
TGTGCCAGCAGTGCCTCACAGGTACAAGAGACCCAGTACTTC
>TRBJ2-7|TRBV7-2|NA|few
CASSLRIDRRNDEQYF
TGTGCCAGCAGCTTACGTATAGACAGGAGAAACGACGAGCAGTACTTC
>TRBJ2-1|TRBV5-4|NA|once
CASTVTGLADYNEQFF
TGTGCCAGCACCGTTACTGGGCTAGCCGACTACAATGAGCAGTTCTTC
>TRBJ1-2|TRBV5-1|TRBD1|NA
CASSGTPGQVYGYTF
TGCGCCAGCAGCGGGACCCCGGGACAGGTATATGGCTACACCTTC